Each of the 5 T cell receptor beta chains below was sequenced from the same sample in a study of cytomegalovirus exposure and HLA in healthy donors. The PCR ran on 60 Vbeta and 13 Jbeta primers. Repertoires were generated with immunoSEQ multiplex PCR, while TCRdb's copy carries only in-frame clones and drops some. The sample includes around 120,000 clones, just over 70% of them seen just once. The sample was PBMCs. The receptors come from a woman aged 55 to 70 in good health and CMV-seropositive.

In nucleotides, the CDR3 is TGTGCCAGCAGTAAAACTAGCGGGGGGTTTAGCTCCTACGAGCAGTACTTC. It specifies CASSKTSGGFSSYEQYF. This chain joins TRBV2 and TRBJ2-5; TRBD2 aligns across 12 bases. The J call could be wrong; TRBJ2-7 is a better fit for the DNA end. CDR1 SNHLY and CDR2 FYNNEI come from the germline V gene. The CDR3 covers 17 residues.

This rearrangement joins TRBV7-9 to TRBJ2-5; D possibly corresponds to TRBD1 (7 bases). This CDR3 has 13 amino acids. Per germline, CDR1 SEHNR and CDR2 FQNEAQ (reference sequence). Between the trimmed V and J ends, which lost 5 bases and 5 bases, there was a span of 12 bases. The DNA for the CDR3 is TGTGCCAGCAGCCCCAGGGGGGACGAGACCCAGTACTTC. It encodes CASSPRGDETQYF.

The chain links TRBV21-1 to TRBJ1-4. TRBV21-1 is recorded as a pseudogene. The CDR3 is 14 residues long. Here the CDR3 reads CASSSGLTNEKLFF. CDR3 nucleotides: TGTGCCAGCAGCTCCGGACTCACTAATGAAAAACTGTTTTTT.

V and J are TRBV18 and TRBJ2-1; 12 bases fit TRBD2. The germline gives CDR1 KGHSH, CDR2 LQKENI. V was clipped by 5 bases and J by 6 bases; unmatched bases: 5. This CDR3 spans 15 amino acids. The CDR3 bases are TGTGCCAGCTCAGCTAGCGGGGGGGCCTCCAATGAGCAGTTCTTC. Amino acids: CASSASGGASNEQFF.

The V and J genes are TRBV7-2 and TRBJ1-2; TRBD1 matches 7 bases. V lost 5 bases, J lost 1 base, and 4 bases stayed unmatched. The CDR3 has 14 residues. Germline V gene data show CDR1 as SGHTA and CDR2 as FQGNSA. The CDR3 here is CASSQGGNNYGYTF. CDR3 DNA: TGTGCCAGCAGCCAGGGGGGAAATAACTATGGCTACACCTTC.